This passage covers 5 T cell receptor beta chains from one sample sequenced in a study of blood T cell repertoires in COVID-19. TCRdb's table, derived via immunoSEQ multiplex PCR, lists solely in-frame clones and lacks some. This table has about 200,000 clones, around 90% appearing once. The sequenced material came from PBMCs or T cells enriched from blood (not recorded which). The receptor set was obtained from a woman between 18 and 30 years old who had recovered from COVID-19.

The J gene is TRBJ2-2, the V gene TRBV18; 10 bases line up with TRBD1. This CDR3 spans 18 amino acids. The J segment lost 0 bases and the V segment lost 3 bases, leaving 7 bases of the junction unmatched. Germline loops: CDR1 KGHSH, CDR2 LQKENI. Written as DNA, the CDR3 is TGTGCCAGCTCACCGACCGGGACAGGGGCCTCGAACACCGGGGAGCTGTTTTTT. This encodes CASSPTGTGASNTGELFF.

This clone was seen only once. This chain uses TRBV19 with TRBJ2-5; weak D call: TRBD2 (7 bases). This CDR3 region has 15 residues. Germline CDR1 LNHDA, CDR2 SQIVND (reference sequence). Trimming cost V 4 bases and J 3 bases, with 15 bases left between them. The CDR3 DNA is TGTGCCAGTAGTAAATTTGGGGGGGGCGAAGAGACCCAGTACTTC. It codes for CASSKFGGGEETQYF.

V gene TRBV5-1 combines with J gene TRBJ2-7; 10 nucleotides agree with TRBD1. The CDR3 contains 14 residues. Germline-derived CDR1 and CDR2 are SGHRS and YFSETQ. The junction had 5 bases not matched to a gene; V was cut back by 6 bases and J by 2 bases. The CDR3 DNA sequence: TGCGCCAGCAAACCGGGACAGGGGCCCTACGAGCAGTACTTC. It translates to CASKPGQGPYEQYF.

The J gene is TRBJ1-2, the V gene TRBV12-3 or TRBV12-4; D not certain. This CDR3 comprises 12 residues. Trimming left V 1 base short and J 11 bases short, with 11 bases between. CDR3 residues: CASSLGRIMYTF. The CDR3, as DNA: TGTGCCAGCAGTTTAGGGAGGATAATGTACACCTTC.

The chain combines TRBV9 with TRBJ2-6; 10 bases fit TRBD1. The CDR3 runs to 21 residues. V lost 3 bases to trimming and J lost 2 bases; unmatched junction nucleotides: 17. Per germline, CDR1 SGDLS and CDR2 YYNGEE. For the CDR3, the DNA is TGTGCCAGCAGCGGGAGCCGGAATGGACAGGGGGAAAGGGCTGGGGCCAACGTCCTGACTTTC. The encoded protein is CASSGSRNGQGERAGANVLTF.